This record concerns one T cell receptor beta chain sequence. Its antigen is still unknown. This entry belongs to a study of response to subunit inactivated influenza vaccine. The study, taken as a whole, reports: The study's authors posited that every seasonal influenza vaccination enlists few new T cells.

TCRdb used MiXCR to reprocess the RT-PCR reads, holding one entry per CDR3 protein. The repertoire holds about half a million distinct CDR3 sequences, with roughly 23% as singletons. This CDR3 spans 14 amino acids. Trimming pared 4 bases from V and 4 bases from J, leaving 14 bases between. The germline gives CDR1 DFQATT, CDR2 SNEGSKA (reference sequence). The source of this sequence is a man between 45 and 60 years old who received an inactivated influenza vaccine. J is TRBJ2-1 and V is TRBV20-1; D is perhaps TRBD1 (7 bases). This material consisted of CD4+ T cells sorted from PBMCs, taken more than 4 days after vaccination. The CDR3 DNA reads TGCAGTGCTAACCCAGGGGGGAGGTACAATGAGCAGTTCTTC. Protein: CSANPGGRYNEQFF.